The 19 T cell receptor beta chains reported below all come from one sample, sequenced in a study of T cell repertoires in cytomegalovirus infection (dated by TCRdb to the late 2010s). The antigens these receptors bind are not known. This sample was sequenced with an Illumina HiSeq 1500. In-frame beta chains were kept once TCRdb had trimmed the public reads at Q25 with fastp and called clones with MiXCR. Records with the same CDR3 protein are collapsed into one entry carrying the most frequent genes and DNA. The sample contains around 120,000 distinct CDR3 sequences, 24% of them found a single time. 34% of the sample rests with the top ten. The sample comprised PBMCs, sequenced either directly or after in vitro stimulation (not recorded which). These receptors were taken from a human donor in good health (CMV status not recorded). Some clones in this sample may be carry-over from other donors' samples.

The table lists this clonotype with a few counts. V is TRBV5-4 and J is TRBJ1-2; D remains ambiguous. The germline CDR1 and CDR2 sequences are SGHNT and YYREEE (reference sequence). With 3 bases removed from V and 6 bases from J, the gap between germline ends came to 12 bases. This CDR3 spans 13 amino acids. Here the CDR3 reads CASSWVGWDGYTF. DNA of the CDR3: TGTGCCAGCAGCTGGGTAGGGTGGGATGGCTACACCTTC.

The chain joins TRBV11-3 to TRBJ2-3; tentatively, D is TRBD1 (6 bases). Germline V gives CDR1 SGHNT, CDR2 YENEEA. V was pared by 4 bases and J by 2 bases, with 16 bases between. The CDR3 length is 16 residues. The CDR3 loop is CASSSKTGNPTDTQYF. The CDR3 DNA follows: TGTGCCAGCAGCTCTAAGACAGGAAACCCCACAGATACGCAGTATTTT.

J is TRBJ2-3 and V is TRBV3-1; the match to TRBD2 covers 11 bases. J lost 2 bases, V lost 1 base, and 2 bases had no gene match. The CDR3 covers 16 residues. CDR1 is LGHDT and CDR2 is YNNKEL in the germline V gene (reference sequence). The CDR3 DNA reads as TGTGCCAGCAGCCAAGCGGGACTAGCGGTCACAGATACGCAGTATTTT. It codes for CASSQAGLAVTDTQYF.

This clonotype showed up many times. This chain joins TRBV6-1 and TRBJ2-3; 9 nucleotides match TRBD2. Germline V gene lookup returns CDR1 MNHNS and CDR2 SASEGT. V shed 6 bases, J shed 4 bases, and the junction held 11 bases outside the gene matches. The CDR3 loop spans 16 amino acids. In nucleotides, the CDR3 is TGTGCCAGCAGCGTCATAGCGGGAGCAGCTCCAGATACGCAGTATTTT. It encodes CASSVIAGAAPDTQYF.

This clonotype was seen many times. The V call is TRBV7-2, the J call TRBJ2-4; TRBD2 agrees at 8 bases. This CDR3 has 17 amino acids. Germline V CDR1 and CDR2: SGHTA, FQGNSA. Trimming took 5 bases from V and 3 from J; bases not matched to a gene: 12. The CDR3, as DNA: TGTGCCAGCAGCCATACTAGAGCGGGAGTTGGCAAAAACATTCAGTACTTC. It yields the protein CASSHTRAGVGKNIQYF. Complete variable domain (other parts from reference TRBV7-2 and TRBJ2-4): GAGVSQSPSNKVTEKGKDVELRCDPISGHTALYWYRQSLGQGLEFLIYFQGNSAPDKSGLPSDRFSAERTGGSVSTLTIQRTQQEDSAVYLCASSHTRAGVGKNIQYFGAGTRLSVL.

The chain's CDR3 is CSASRGWRGGSYNEQFF. The CDR3 bases are TGCAGTGCTAGTCGAGGATGGCGGGGAGGGTCCTACAATGAGCAGTTCTTC. The rearrangement links TRBV20-1 to TRBJ2-1; 7 bases fit TRBD2. This CDR3 is 17 amino acids long. Germline V gene lookup returns CDR1 DFQATT and CDR2 SNEGSKA (reference sequence). The V and J ends lost 3 bases and 1 base, in that order; junction bases with no gene match: 12.

This clonotype was detected a few times. The chain recombines TRBV5-1 with TRBJ2-3; 11 bases line up with TRBD2. From germline, CDR1 is SGHRS and CDR2 YFSETQ. CDR3 length: 17 amino acids. The V segment lost 2 bases and the J segment 3 bases; nucleotides outside the gene matches: 8. CDR3 region: CASSFLTSGMETDTQYF. CDR3 nucleotide sequence: TGCGCCAGCAGCTTTTTGACTAGCGGGATGGAAACAGATACGCAGTATTTT.

This clonotype was seen just once. This chain connects TRBV29-1 to TRBJ2-3; 10 bases match TRBD2. The CDR3 contains 15 residues. V was pared by 5 bases and J by 4 bases, with 9 bases of the junction left unmatched. Germline V gene lookup returns CDR1 SQVTM and CDR2 ANQGSEA. The CDR3: CSVSGRAVTADTQYF. CDR3 bases: TGCAGCGTTAGCGGGAGGGCCGTTACAGCAGATACGCAGTATTTT.

J is TRBJ2-3 and V is TRBV27, with D hard to call. CDR3 length: 16 residues. V lost 5 bases and J 2 bases, leaving 17 bases between the germline ends. Germline lookup yields CDR1 MNHEY and CDR2 SMNVEV (reference sequence). CDR3 loop: CASSPTPPLITDTQYF. CDR3 in DNA: TGTGCCAGCAGTCCGACTCCCCCGCTTATCACAGATACGCAGTATTTT.

In this sample, this clonotype turned up many times. As DNA, the CDR3 is TGTGCCAGCAGTGAAATGGGCACTGAAGCTTTCTTT. Translation: CASSEMGTEAFF. The J gene is TRBJ1-1, the V gene TRBV6-1; no reliable D call. Trimming stripped 2 bases from V and 4 bases from J, with 5 bases between. This CDR3 contains 12 residues. The germline V gene encodes CDR1 MNHNS and CDR2 SASEGT.

The chain has TRBV11-2 and TRBJ1-4; 10 bases agree with TRBD1. The CDR3 spans 15 residues. CDR1 and CDR2 from the germline V gene are SGHAT and FQNNGV. V trimming: 5 bases; J trimming: 7 bases; junction bases outside the gene matches: 7. In DNA form, the CDR3 reads TGTGCCAGCAGCCCTGACAGGGGGCGCGTTGAAAAACTGTTTTTT. Its protein is CASSPDRGRVEKLFF.

The genes are TRBV7-2 and TRBJ1-1; 7 bases are shared with TRBD1. The CDR3 sequence is 17 residues long. Germline values: CDR1 SGHTA, CDR2 FQGNSA. The ends lost 3 bases at V and 0 bases at J; junction bases unmatched: 10. The CDR3 bases are TGTGCCAGCAGCTTGGGCCTTCAGGGGGGTGTGAACACTGAAGCTTTCTTT. It codes for CASSLGLQGGVNTEAFF.

This clonotype showed up many times. This chain joins TRBV7-8 and TRBJ2-2; TRBD2 aligns across 7 bases. The ends lost 3 bases at V and 6 bases at J; junction bases unmatched: 4. Germline-derived CDR1 and CDR2 are SGHVS and FQNEAQ. This CDR3 region has 14 residues. DNA of the CDR3: TGTGCCAGCAGCTTCGTGGGAGGGGCCGGGGAGCTGTTTTTT. It is translated as CASSFVGGAGELFF.

V is TRBV12-3 or TRBV12-4 and J is TRBJ1-4; D is possibly TRBD1 (5 bases). Between the trimmed V and J ends, which lost 2 bases and 3 bases, there was a span of 10 bases. CDR3 length: 15 amino acids. CDR3 region: CASSLLRGPNEKLFF. Written as DNA, the CDR3 is TGTGCCAGCAGTTTATTAAGGGGTCCTAATGAAAAACTGTTTTTT.

CDR3 in DNA: TGTGCCAGCAGCGATCACCCTAGCGGTAGCACAGATACGCAGTATTTT. This encodes CASSDHPSGSTDTQYF. The chain couples TRBV6-4 to TRBJ2-3, with TRBD2 matching 7 bases. This CDR3 comprises 16 residues. CDR1 and CDR2 (germline): MRHNA, SNTAGT. The V segment lost 6 bases and the J segment 0 bases; nucleotides outside the gene matches: 9.

V is TRBV20-1 and J is TRBJ2-1; D may correspond to TRBD1 or TRBD2 (7 bases each). The CDR3 runs to 11 residues. Germline V gene sequence: CDR1 DFQATT, CDR2 SNEGSKA (reference sequence). The CDR3 DNA is TGCAGCCCAGGGGGGGGGGATGAGCAGTTCTTC. This translates into CSPGGGDEQFF.

This clonotype was recorded many times. The germline gene is not matched at one end of the junction; a read error may be the cause. The V gene is TRBV7-2, the J gene TRBJ2-1; possibly TRBD2 for D (6 bases). This CDR3 region has 12 residues. The germline gives CDR1 SGHTA, CDR2 FQGNSA. The CDR3, as DNA: TGTGCCAGCAGCCCCTCGCCTAGCGTCGTATCCTTC. Protein product: CASSPSPSVVSF.

This clonotype was seen many times. V usage is TRBV12-3 or TRBV12-4 and J usage is TRBJ1-5; 8 nucleotides line up with TRBD1. CDR3 size: 14 residues. After removal of 6 bases from V and 6 bases from J, the junction contained 7 bases not matched to a gene. CDR3 sequence: CASSHRQGSQPQHF. The CDR3 DNA reads TGTGCCAGCAGCCACAGACAGGGGAGTCAGCCCCAGCATTTT.

This clonotype has a handful of counts. CDR3 coding DNA: TGTGCCAGTAGCAGGGGTAGCAATCAGCCCCAGCATTTT. It translates to CASSRGSNQPQHF. J is TRBJ1-5 and V is TRBV19; tentatively, D is TRBD1 (6 bases). Germline-derived CDR1 and CDR2 are LNHDA and SQIVND (reference sequence). This CDR3 has 13 residues. V was trimmed by 6 bases and J by 0 bases, leaving 6 bases between them.